The clone carrying this TCR beta chain was counted ten times or more. The germline V gene encodes CDR1 SEHNR and CDR2 FQNEAQ (reference sequence). This CDR3 comprises 13 residues. Deletions cut 3 bases from V and 5 bases from J, with 10 bases between. The source of the sample is a study of blood T cells in healthy people across ages. Primed by a sample-barcoded 5' primer and a J-beta primer mix, a second PCR proceeded for 7 to 11 cycles. One entry per CDR3 protein results from TCRdb running MiXCR on the 5' RACE reads. The top ten clones hold under 3% of a sample with approximately 780,000 distinct CDR3 sequences, roughly 25% of them seen once. This sample also belongs to another study, concerning T cells of mothers and their children.

The gene calls are TRBV7-9 and TRBJ2-5; tentative D call: TRBD2 (7 bases). The sequence was collected from a boy aged 5-17 years in good health. The sequencing input was blood. As DNA, the CDR3 is TGTGCCAGCAGCTTCGGCGGGGGCGAGACCCAGTACTTC. This gives the protein CASSFGGGETQYF.